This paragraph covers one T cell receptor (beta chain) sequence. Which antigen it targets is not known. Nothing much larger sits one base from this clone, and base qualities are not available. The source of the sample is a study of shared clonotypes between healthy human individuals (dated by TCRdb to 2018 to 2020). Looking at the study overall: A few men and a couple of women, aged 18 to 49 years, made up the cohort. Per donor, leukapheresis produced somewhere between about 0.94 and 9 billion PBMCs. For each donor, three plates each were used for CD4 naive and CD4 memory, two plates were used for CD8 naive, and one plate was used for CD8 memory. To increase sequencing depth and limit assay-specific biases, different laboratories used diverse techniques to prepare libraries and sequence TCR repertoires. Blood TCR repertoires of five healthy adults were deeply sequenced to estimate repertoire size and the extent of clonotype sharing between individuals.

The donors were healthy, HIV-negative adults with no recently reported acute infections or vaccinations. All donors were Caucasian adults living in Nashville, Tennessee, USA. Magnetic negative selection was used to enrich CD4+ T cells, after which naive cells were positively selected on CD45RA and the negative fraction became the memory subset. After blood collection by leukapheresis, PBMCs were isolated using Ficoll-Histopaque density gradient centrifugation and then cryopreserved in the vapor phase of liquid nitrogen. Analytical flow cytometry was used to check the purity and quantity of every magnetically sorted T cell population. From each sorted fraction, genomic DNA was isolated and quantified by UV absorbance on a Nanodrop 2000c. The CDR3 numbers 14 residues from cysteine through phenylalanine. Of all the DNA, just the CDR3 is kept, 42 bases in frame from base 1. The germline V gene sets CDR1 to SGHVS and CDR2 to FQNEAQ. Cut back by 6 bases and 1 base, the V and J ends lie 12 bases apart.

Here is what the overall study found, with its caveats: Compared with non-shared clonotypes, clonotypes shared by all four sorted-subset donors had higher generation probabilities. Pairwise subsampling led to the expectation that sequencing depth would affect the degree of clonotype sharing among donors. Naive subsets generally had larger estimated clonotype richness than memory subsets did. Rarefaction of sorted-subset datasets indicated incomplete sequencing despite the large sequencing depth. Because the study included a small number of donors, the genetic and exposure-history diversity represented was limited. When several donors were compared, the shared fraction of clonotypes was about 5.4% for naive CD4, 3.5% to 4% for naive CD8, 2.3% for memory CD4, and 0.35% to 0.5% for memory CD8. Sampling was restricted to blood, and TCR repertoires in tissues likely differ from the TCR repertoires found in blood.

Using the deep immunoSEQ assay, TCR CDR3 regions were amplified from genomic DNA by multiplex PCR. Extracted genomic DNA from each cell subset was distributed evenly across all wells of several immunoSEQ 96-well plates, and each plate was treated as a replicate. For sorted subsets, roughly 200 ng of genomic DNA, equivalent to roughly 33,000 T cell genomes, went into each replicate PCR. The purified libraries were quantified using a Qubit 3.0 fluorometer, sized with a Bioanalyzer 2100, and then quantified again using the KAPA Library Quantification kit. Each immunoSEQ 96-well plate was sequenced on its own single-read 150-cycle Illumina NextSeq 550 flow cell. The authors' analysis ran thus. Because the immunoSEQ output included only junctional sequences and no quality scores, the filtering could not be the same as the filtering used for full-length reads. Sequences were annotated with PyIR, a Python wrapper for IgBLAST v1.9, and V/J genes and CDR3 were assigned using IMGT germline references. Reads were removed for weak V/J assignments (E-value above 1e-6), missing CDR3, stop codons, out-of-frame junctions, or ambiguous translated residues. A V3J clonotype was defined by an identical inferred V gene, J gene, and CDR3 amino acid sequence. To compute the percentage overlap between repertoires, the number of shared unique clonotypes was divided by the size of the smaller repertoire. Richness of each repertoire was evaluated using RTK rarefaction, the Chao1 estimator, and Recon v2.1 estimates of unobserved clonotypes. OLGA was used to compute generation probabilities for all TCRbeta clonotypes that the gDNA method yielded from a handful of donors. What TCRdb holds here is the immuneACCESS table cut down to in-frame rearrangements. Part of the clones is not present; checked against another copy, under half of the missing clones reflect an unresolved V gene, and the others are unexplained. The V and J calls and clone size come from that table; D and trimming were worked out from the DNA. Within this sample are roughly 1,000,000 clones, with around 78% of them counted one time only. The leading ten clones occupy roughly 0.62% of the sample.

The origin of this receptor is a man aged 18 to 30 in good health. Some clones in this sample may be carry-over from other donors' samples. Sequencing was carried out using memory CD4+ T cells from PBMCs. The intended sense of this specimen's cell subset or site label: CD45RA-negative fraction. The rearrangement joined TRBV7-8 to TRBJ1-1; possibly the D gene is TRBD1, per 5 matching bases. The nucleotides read TGTGCCAGCAGAGGACAAGCAGCGAACACTGAAGCTTTCTTT. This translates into CASRGQAANTEAFF. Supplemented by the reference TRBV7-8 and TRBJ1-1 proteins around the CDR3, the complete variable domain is GAGVSQSPRYKVAKRGQDVALRCDPISGHVSLFWYQQALGQGPEFLTYFQNEAQLDKSGLPSDRFFAERPEGSVSTLKIQRTQQEDSAVYLCASRGQAANTEAFFGQGTRLTVV.